Sequencing of this T cell receptor beta chain was carried out in a study of blood T cell repertoires in COVID-19. This clone was recorded a few times. As handled by the study authors: Cell counts per sample came from amplifying reference gene primers. Profiling relied on immunoSEQ multiplex PCR, and the TCRdb table lists in-frame clones only, not all of them. V and J calls and clone size come straight from that table; D and trimming were deduced from the DNA. The repertoire has around 280,000 clones, just under 90% of them found once; the top ten carry roughly 11%. Germline values: CDR1 SEHNR, CDR2 FQNEAQ (reference sequence). The CDR3 is 15 amino acids. Trimming cost V 5 bases and J 3 bases, with 13 bases left between them.

The V call is TRBV7-9, the J call TRBJ1-4, with a weak D call TRBD1 (6 bases). The clonotype was recovered from a woman aged 25 to 39 with COVID-19, enrolled during active disease. Material for sequencing was peripheral blood. CDR3 sequence (DNA): TGTGCCAGCAGCCACCCAGGGGATTCTAATGAAAAACTGTTTTTT. Its protein is CASSHPGDSNEKLFF.